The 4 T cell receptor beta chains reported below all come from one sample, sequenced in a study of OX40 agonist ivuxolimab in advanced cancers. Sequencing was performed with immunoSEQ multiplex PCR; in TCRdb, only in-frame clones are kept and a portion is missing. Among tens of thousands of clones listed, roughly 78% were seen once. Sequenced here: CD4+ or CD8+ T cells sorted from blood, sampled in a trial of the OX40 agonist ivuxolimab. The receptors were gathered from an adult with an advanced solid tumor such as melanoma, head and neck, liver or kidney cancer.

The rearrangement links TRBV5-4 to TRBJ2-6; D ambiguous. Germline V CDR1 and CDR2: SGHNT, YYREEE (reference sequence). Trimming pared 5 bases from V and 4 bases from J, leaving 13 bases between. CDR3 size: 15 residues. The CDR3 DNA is TGTGCCAGCAGGATGGACCCGGTAGGGGCCAACGTCCTGACTTTC. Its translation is CASRMDPVGANVLTF.

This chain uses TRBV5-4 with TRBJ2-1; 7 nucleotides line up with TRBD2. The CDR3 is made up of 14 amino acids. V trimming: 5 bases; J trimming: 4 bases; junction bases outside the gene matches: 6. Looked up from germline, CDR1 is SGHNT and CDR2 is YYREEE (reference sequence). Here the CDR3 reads CASSSQGLYNEQFF. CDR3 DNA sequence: TGTGCCAGCAGTTCTCAGGGACTATACAATGAGCAGTTCTTC.

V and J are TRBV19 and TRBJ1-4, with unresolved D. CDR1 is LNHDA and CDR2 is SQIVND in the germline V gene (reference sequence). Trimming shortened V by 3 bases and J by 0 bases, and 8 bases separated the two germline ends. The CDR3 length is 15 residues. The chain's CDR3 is CASSMVRSTNEKLFF. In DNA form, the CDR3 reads TGTGCCAGTAGTATGGTCCGCTCAACTAATGAAAAACTGTTTTTT.

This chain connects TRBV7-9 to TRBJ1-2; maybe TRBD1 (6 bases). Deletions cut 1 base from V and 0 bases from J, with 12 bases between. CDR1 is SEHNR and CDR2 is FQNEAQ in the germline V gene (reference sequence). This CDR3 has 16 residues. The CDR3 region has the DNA TGTGCCAGCAGCTTAGGGGGTGCAGGGGCTAACTATGGCTACACCTTC. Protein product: CASSLGGAGANYGYTF.